This TCR beta chain derives from a study of blood T cell repertoires in COVID-19. Study background: Samples came from the United States, Italy and Spain, spanning acute and convalescent COVID-19.

How the authors handled the data: How many nucleated cells were present was estimated from reference gene primer amplification. The table came from immunoSEQ multiplex PCR; TCRdb's copy has only in-frame clones and leaves some out. D and trimming come from the DNA, and the V and J calls and clone size come from that table. Of fewer than 350,000 clones in the sample, roughly 88% were seen once. Ages ranged from about 18 to 89 years, with residence in about two dozen US areas. This clone was seen a single time. Germline CDR1 and CDR2: LGHNA and YSLEER. The CDR3 length is 16 residues. V shed 0 bases and J shed 2 bases, with 12 bases lying between them.

The origin of this receptor is a woman aged 40-49 years with acute COVID-19. The source material was PBMCs or T cells enriched from blood (not recorded which). The chain has TRBV4-3 and TRBJ2-3, with unresolved D. CDR3 protein: CASSQDSGFYTDTQYF. Here the CDR3 DNA reads TGCGCCAGCAGCCAAGATTCAGGCTTCTACACAGATACGCAGTATTTT.